This is a list of T cell receptor beta chains from one sample in a study of cytomegalovirus exposure and HLA in healthy donors. The assay was immunoSEQ multiplex PCR, and TCRdb's table has in-frame clones only and misses some. Among roughly 99,000 clones listed, 74% were seen once. The sequencing sample was made of PBMCs. Receptors originate from a woman aged 40 to 50 in good health and CMV-seropositive. The CDR3 runs from the conserved cysteine through the conserved F or W. The order of the fields is D gene, V gene, clone size, J gene, CDR3 protein, CDR3 DNA. D genes are given only for firm matches. Clone size is stated in some rows and not others, as once, few, many or a class when expanded.

>.|TRBV7-8|.|TRBJ2-1
CASSRAPGLPYNEQFF
TGTGCCAGCAGCCGCGCTCCGGGACTCCCATACAATGAGCAGTTCTTC
>.|TRBV25-1|.|TRBJ1-6
CASSFTGYSPLHF
TGTGCCAGCAGTTTCACAGGTTACTCACCCCTCCACTTT
>TRBD1|TRBV6-1|once|TRBJ1-6
CASSEVTGNSPLHF
TGTGCCAGCAGTGAAGTGACAGGGAATTCACCCCTCCACTTT
>TRBD1|TRBV7-8|.|TRBJ1-4
CASSFTGVLANEKLFF
TGTGCCAGCAGTTTTACAGGGGTGCTCGCCAACGAAAAACTGTTTTTT
>TRBD2|TRBV30|.|TRBJ2-3
CAYCPGLATDTQYF
TGTGCCTATTGTCCGGGACTAGCCACAGATACGCAGTATTTT
>.|TRBV2|.|TRBJ1-1
CASRDMGTEAFF
TGTGCCAGCAGAGACATGGGTACTGAAGCTTTCTTT
>.|TRBV5-6|.|TRBJ1-2
CASSLGQERGYTF
TGTGCCAGCAGCTTGGGACAGGAAAGGGGCTACACCTTC
>.|TRBV5-8|few|TRBJ1-3
CASSLGQGSANTIYF
TGTGCCAGCAGCTTGGGTCAGGGATCAGCAAACACCATATATTTT
>TRBD1|TRBV5-4|few|TRBJ2-7
CASSVSGTGGYEQYF
TGTGCCAGCAGCGTGTCCGGGACAGGGGGCTACGAGCAGTACTTC
>.|TRBV30|.|TRBJ1-2
CAWSVGHTYGYTF
TGTGCCTGGAGCGTGGGACATACTTATGGCTACACCTTC
>.|TRBV6-6|.|TRBJ2-1
CASSYSLGRNEQFF
TGTGCCAGCAGTTATAGTTTGGGCCGCAATGAGCAGTTCTTC
>TRBD2|TRBV7-2|.|TRBJ2-1
CASSLTSGGASEQFF
TGTGCCAGCAGCCTGACTAGCGGGGGGGCTAGCGAGCAGTTCTTC
>.|TRBV5-1|.|TRBJ1-1
CASSPGGGGRAEAFF
TGCGCCAGCAGCCCTGGCGGGGGAGGAAGGGCTGAAGCTTTCTTT
>.|TRBV5-6|.|TRBJ2-7
CASSKSWRIYEQYF
TGTGCCAGCAGCAAATCGTGGCGGATCTACGAGCAGTACTTC